This T cell receptor (beta chain) emerged from a study of T cell repertoires in cytomegalovirus infection. Trimming removed 1 base at V and 0 bases at J, with 12 bases between. This CDR3 contains 16 residues. Germline V lookup: CDR1 MGHRA, CDR2 YSYEKL. MiXCR, applied by TCRdb to the reads, yields one record per CDR3 protein. The sample lists some 320,000 distinct CDR3 sequences, under 35% occurring once. Note on this clonotype: Its cognate antigen is unknown.

The V and J genes are TRBV4-1 and TRBJ2-5; maybe TRBD2 (6 bases). The TCR comes from a human donor in good health (CMV status not recorded). Some clones in this sample may be carry-over from other donors' samples. Sequencing used cultured PBMCs, obtained from culture after CMV antigen stimulation. This chain's CDR3 is CASSQAGERDQETQYF. DNA of the CDR3: TGCGCCAGCAGCCAAGCCGGAGAGCGGGACCAAGAGACCCAGTACTTC.